The 24 T cell receptor beta chains presented below share a single source sample, sequenced in a study of neurological immune-mediated disorders. A single record per CDR3 protein comes from TCRdb applying MiXCR to the 5' RACE reads. The sample gives more than 13,000 distinct CDR3 sequences, about 10% of which show up once; more than 20% is in the top ten. Sequences were obtained from PBMCs. The origin of the receptors is a woman aged 40-49 years in good health.

This clonotype was counted ten times or more. The rearrangement links TRBV6-5 to TRBJ2-1; 10 bases align to TRBD1. CDR1 is MNHEY, CDR2 SVGAGI, per germline. V lost 5 bases and J lost 7; bases outside the gene matches: 8. This CDR3 comprises 15 residues. The CDR3 spells CASSEPGQGKNEQFF. Here the CDR3 DNA reads TGTGCCAGCAGTGAACCGGGACAGGGGAAAAATGAGCAGTTCTTC.

This clonotype has ten or more counts. V gene TRBV6-5 combines with J gene TRBJ2-3; possible D gene TRBD2, 5 bases. Germline CDR1 MNHEY, CDR2 SVGAGI. With 6 bases removed from V and 1 base from J, the gap between germline ends came to 20 bases. This CDR3 has 17 residues. CDR3 amino acids: CASSPVSGRWGTDTQYF. In DNA, the CDR3 is TGTGCCAGCAGCCCCGTCAGCGGCAGATGGGGCACAGATACGCAGTATTTT.

In this sample, this clonotype turned up many times. V usage is TRBV10-3 and J usage is TRBJ2-5, with 10 bases that match TRBD2. This CDR3 has 13 residues. Germline values: CDR1 ENHRY, CDR2 SYGVKD. The ends lost 9 bases at V and 5 bases at J; junction bases unmatched: 6. This chain's CDR3 is CAIAGGPGETQYF. The CDR3 nucleotides read TGTGCCATAGCGGGGGGGCCTGGGGAGACCCAGTACTTC.

In its sample, this clonotype was seen a few times. The V gene is TRBV3-1, the J gene TRBJ2-5; D might be TRBD1 (6 bases). The germline CDR1 and CDR2 sequences are LGHDT and YNNKEL (reference sequence). Trimming took 4 bases from V and 4 from J, leaving 13 bases between them. The CDR3 length is 14 residues. This chain's CDR3 is CASSRQLGGETQYF. The CDR3 bases are TGTGCCAGCAGCCGCCAATTAGGGGGAGAGACCCAGTACTTC.

This clonotype was found many times. The chain carries TRBV3-1 and TRBJ1-1, with D possibly TRBD1 on 6 matching bases. The CDR3 runs 14 residues. The germline V and J ends were trimmed by 2 bases and 4 bases, with 11 bases remaining between them. CDR1 and CDR2 (germline): LGHDT, YNNKEL (reference sequence). The CDR3 region has the DNA TGTGCCAGCAGCCAACTCAGGGGCGGCACTGAAGCTTTCTTT. It codes for CASSQLRGGTEAFF.

This rearrangement joins TRBV25-1 to TRBJ1-4; D unclear. Germline CDR1 MGHDK, CDR2 SYGVNS. V lost 3 bases, J lost 8 bases, and 16 bases lay in between. This CDR3 spans 15 amino acids. The CDR3 here is CASSDLYDADEKLFF. The DNA of the CDR3 is TGTGCCAGCAGTGACCTATACGACGCGGACGAAAAACTGTTTTTT.

Judged by abundance, this clonotype is medium-sized (0.01 to 0.1%). This sequence joins TRBV24-1 and TRBJ1-1; weak D call: TRBD1 (5 bases). Germline CDR1 and CDR2: KGHDR and SFDVKD. The CDR3 sequence is 12 residues long. V shed 2 bases and J shed 11 bases, with 11 bases lying between them. CDR3 DNA sequence: TGTGCCACCAGTGATTCCAGGGTTCGGGCTTTCTTT. It translates to CATSDSRVRAFF.

This sequence joins TRBV29-1 and TRBJ2-7; the D is unclear. Trimming removed 5 bases at V and 1 base at J, with 9 bases between. In germline, CDR1 is SQVTM, CDR2 ANQGSEA. This CDR3 is 12 amino acids long. This CDR3 reads CSVRTSSYEQYF. CDR3 DNA: TGCAGCGTTCGGACCTCATCCTACGAGCAGTACTTC.

This clonotype has a handful of counts. V gene TRBV7-8 combines with J gene TRBJ1-4; possibly TRBD1 for D (6 bases). Germline V lookup: CDR1 SGHVS, CDR2 FQNEAQ. CDR3 size: 14 residues. Trimming took 5 bases from V and 3 from J, leaving 10 bases between them. The CDR3 spells CASSPQGANEKLFF. In DNA, the CDR3 is TGTGCCAGCAGCCCACAGGGAGCTAATGAAAAACTGTTTTTT.

This clonotype was recorded many times. The V and J genes are TRBV7-2 and TRBJ2-1; tentatively, D is TRBD1 or TRBD2 (5 bases each). Trimming removed 10 bases from V and 0 bases from J, with 19 bases in between. The germline CDR1 and CDR2 sequences are SGHTA and FQGNSA. This CDR3 comprises 16 residues. The DNA of the CDR3 is TGTGCCACCAAACAGGACTCGCGCATCTCCTACAATGAGCAGTTCTTC. It encodes CATKQDSRISYNEQFF.

This clonotype appeared many times. CDR3 DNA: TGTGCCAGCAGCTCACTAGCGGGGGGCACAGATACGCAGTATTTT. Amino acids: CASSSLAGGTDTQYF. The J gene is TRBJ2-3, the V gene TRBV7-8, with 11 bases lining up with TRBD2. The trim removed 4 bases at V and 1 base at J, leaving 1 base unmatched. Germline V gene data show CDR1 as SGHVS and CDR2 as FQNEAQ. This CDR3 has 15 residues.

There are many counts of this clonotype. The chain uses TRBV28 and TRBJ2-1; TRBD2 agrees at 10 bases. J was trimmed by 1 base and V by 4 bases; bases with no gene match: 10. The V gene's germline CDR1 is MDHEN and CDR2 SYDVKM. The CDR3 runs 18 residues. The DNA for the CDR3 is TGTGCCAGCAGTTCCTTAGTTGGACTAGCGGCGTCCTACAATGAGCAGTTCTTC. Residues: CASSSLVGLAASYNEQFF.

This clonotype has a count of ten or more. The rearrangement joins TRBV4-1 to TRBJ1-3, with a weak D call TRBD1 (6 bases). Germline assignment: CDR1 MGHRA and CDR2 YSYEKL. The CDR3 extends over 15 amino acids. V was shortened by 1 base and J by 3 bases, with 10 bases between the two germline ends. The CDR3 DNA reads as TGCGCCAGCAGCCAAGTGTCAGGGGATGGAAACACCATATATTTT. Its translation is CASSQVSGDGNTIYF.

This clonotype was picked up many times. The CDR3 coding sequence is TGCGCCAGCAGCTTGGGGACAGCATATAATTCACCCCTCCACTTT. This sequence encodes CASSLGTAYNSPLHF. The rearrangement joins TRBV5-1 to TRBJ1-6; maybe TRBD1 (6 bases). This CDR3 region has 15 residues. Looked up from germline, CDR1 is SGHRS and CDR2 is YFSETQ. Trimming left V 0 bases short and J 4 bases short, with 8 bases between.

This clonotype was counted many times. This chain joins TRBV5-6 and TRBJ1-5; no firm D call. Germline CDR1 is SGHDT and CDR2 is YYEEEE. Trimming pared 3 bases from V and 0 bases from J, leaving 16 bases between. The CDR3 consists of 17 residues. The CDR3 here is CASSSRTGTSSNQPQHF. In DNA, the CDR3 is TGTGCCAGCAGCTCCCGGACGGGAACTTCTAGCAATCAGCCCCAGCATTTT.

This clonotype was recorded at least ten times. The chain joins TRBV6-6 to TRBJ2-3; D unclear. The V gene lost 6 bases and the J gene lost 1 base, with 11 bases spanning the gap. Per germline, CDR1 MNHNY and CDR2 SVGAGI (reference sequence). This CDR3 has 14 residues. DNA for the CDR3: TGTGCCAGCAGCCGAGGCGAGGGCACAGATACGCAGTATTTT. It is translated as CASSRGEGTDTQYF.

This clonotype occurred many times. The V gene is TRBV9, the J gene TRBJ2-2; D is unresolved. V was pared by 1 base and J by 4 bases, with 5 bases between. The germline V gene encodes CDR1 SGDLS and CDR2 YYNGEE. The length of the CDR3 is 13 residues. CDR3: CASSVISTGELFF. The CDR3 coding sequence is TGTGCCAGCAGCGTAATTAGCACCGGGGAGCTGTTTTTT. Based on the CDR3 plus reference TRBV9 and TRBJ2-2, the full variable domain is DSGVTQTPKHLITATGQRVTLRCSPRSGDLSVYWYQQSLDQGLQFLIQYYNGEERAKGNILERFSAQQFPDLHSELNLSSLELGDSALYFCASSVISTGELFFGEGSRLTVL.

The chain couples TRBV4-1 to TRBJ2-4, with 7 bases matching TRBD1. Trimming cost V 0 bases and J 7 bases; bases outside gene matches: 9. CDR3 length: 16 residues. Germline-derived CDR1 and CDR2 are MGHRA and YSYEKL. CDR3 nucleotides: TGCGCCAGCAGCCAAGACCCGACAGGGTCACCGAACATTCAGTACTTC. This encodes CASSQDPTGSPNIQYF.

This clonotype was picked up many times. The CDR3 DNA sequence: TGCAGTGCTAGGACAGGCAATAGTTATGGCTACACCTTC. Its protein product is CSARTGNSYGYTF. V usage is TRBV20-1 and J usage is TRBJ1-2, with a weak D call TRBD1 (6 bases). The V gene's germline CDR1 is DFQATT and CDR2 SNEGSKA (reference sequence). Trimming took 3 bases from V and 5 from J, leaving 13 bases between them. The CDR3 is made up of 13 amino acids.

The V call is TRBV28, the J call TRBJ2-1, with 8 bases that match TRBD1. With 5 bases clipped from V and 3 bases from J, the junction kept 12 bases outside the gene matches. Germline V lookup: CDR1 MDHEN, CDR2 SYDVKM. This CDR3 is built from 17 residues. CDR3 DNA sequence: TGTGCCAGCAGTCGGACAGGGACAGCGTTTCTCTACAATGAGCAGTTCTTC. Translation gives CASSRTGTAFLYNEQFF.

This clonotype was seen many times. The V call is TRBV12-3 or TRBV12-4, the J call TRBJ2-2; possible D gene TRBD1, 5 bases. The CDR3 totals 13 residues. V gave up 6 bases and J gave up 7 bases, with 12 bases separating them. DNA for the CDR3: TGTGCCAGCAGCAAACAGGTCAACGGGGAGCTGTTTTTT. This sequence encodes CASSKQVNGELFF.

In this sample, this clonotype turned up many times. The chain uses TRBV24-1 and TRBJ1-5; D unclear. The V and J ends lost 1 base and 7 bases respectively, with 7 bases between them. Germline values: CDR1 KGHDR, CDR2 SFDVKD. The CDR3 length is 13 residues. The CDR3 here is CATSDFSPQPQHF. CDR3 bases: TGTGCCACCAGTGATTTCTCTCCCCAGCCCCAGCATTTT.

This clonotype occurred many times. V gene TRBV7-2 combines with J gene TRBJ1-1, with 7 bases aligning to TRBD1. Germline V gene lookup returns CDR1 SGHTA and CDR2 FQGNSA. V dropped 5 bases and J dropped 5; count of bases not matched to a gene: 8. The CDR3 length is 14 residues. DNA of the CDR3: TGTGCCAGCAGCCTTGAACAGGGGCTAACTGAAGCTTTCTTT. It translates to CASSLEQGLTEAFF.

The chain couples TRBV3-1 to TRBJ1-6; 8 bases map to TRBD1. The CDR3 has 17 amino acids. The J segment lost 10 bases and the V segment lost 1 base, leaving 12 bases of the junction unmatched. From germline, CDR1 is LGHDT and CDR2 YNNKEL (reference sequence). CDR3 residues: CASSQVSKRRGHSPLHF. CDR3 coding DNA: TGTGCCAGCAGCCAAGTTAGCAAGCGCAGGGGGCACTCACCCCTCCACTTT.